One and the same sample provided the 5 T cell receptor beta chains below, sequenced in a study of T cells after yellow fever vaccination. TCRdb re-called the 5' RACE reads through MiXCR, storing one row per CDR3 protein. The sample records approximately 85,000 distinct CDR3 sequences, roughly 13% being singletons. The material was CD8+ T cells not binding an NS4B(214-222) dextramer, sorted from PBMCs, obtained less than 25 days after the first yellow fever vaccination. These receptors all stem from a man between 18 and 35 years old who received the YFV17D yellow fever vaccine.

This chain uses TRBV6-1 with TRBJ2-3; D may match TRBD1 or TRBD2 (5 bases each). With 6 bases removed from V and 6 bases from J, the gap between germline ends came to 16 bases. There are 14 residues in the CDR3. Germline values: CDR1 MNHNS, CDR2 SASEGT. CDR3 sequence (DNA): TGTGCCAGCAGCGCCGGGACCGGTTGGGATACGCAGTATTTT. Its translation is CASSAGTGWDTQYF.

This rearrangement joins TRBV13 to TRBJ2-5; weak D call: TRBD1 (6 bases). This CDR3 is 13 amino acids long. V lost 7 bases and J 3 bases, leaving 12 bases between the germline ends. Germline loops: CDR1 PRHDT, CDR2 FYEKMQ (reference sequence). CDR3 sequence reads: CASTKGGEETQYF. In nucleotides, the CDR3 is TGTGCCAGCACCAAAGGGGGAGAAGAGACCCAGTACTTC.

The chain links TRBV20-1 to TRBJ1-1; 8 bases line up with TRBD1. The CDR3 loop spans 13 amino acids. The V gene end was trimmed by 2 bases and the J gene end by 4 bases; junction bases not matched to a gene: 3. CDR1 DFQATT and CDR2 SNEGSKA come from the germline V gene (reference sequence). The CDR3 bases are TGCAGTGCTAGATCGGACAGGGTCACTGAAGCTTTCTTT. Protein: CSARSDRVTEAFF.

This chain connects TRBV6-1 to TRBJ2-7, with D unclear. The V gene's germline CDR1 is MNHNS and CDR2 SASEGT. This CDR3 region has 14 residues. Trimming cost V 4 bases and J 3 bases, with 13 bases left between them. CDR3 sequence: CASSGIGRSYEQYF. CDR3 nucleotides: TGTGCCAGCAGTGGGATTGGACGGAGCTACGAGCAGTACTTC.

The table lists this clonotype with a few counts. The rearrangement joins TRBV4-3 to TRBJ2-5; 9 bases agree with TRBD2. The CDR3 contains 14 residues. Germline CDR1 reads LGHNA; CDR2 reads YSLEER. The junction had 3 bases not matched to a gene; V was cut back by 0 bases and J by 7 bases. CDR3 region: CASSQDELAGTQYF. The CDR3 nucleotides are TGCGCCAGCAGCCAAGATGAACTAGCGGGGACCCAGTACTTC.